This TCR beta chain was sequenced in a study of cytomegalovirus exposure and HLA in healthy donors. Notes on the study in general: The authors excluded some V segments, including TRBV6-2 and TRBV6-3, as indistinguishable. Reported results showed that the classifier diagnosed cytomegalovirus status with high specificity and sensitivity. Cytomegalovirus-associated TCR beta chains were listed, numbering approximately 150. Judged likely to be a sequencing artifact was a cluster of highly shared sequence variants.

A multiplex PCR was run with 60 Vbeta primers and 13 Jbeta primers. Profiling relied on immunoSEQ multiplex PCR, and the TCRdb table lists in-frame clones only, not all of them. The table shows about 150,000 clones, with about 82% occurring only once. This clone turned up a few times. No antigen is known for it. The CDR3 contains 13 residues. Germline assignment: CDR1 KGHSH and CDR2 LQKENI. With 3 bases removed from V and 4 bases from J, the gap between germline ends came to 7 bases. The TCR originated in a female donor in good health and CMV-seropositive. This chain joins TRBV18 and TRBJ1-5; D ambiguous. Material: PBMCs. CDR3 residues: CASSPSRNQPQHF. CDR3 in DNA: TGTGCCAGCTCACCGAGTCGGAATCAGCCCCAGCATTTT.